This T cell receptor beta chain originates from a study of metastatic and nonmetastatic thyroid tumors. Study-wide results and limits: Significantly higher TCR beta diversity was reportedly seen in malignant thyroid tumors than benign nodules, in blood and tumor.

Not a single patient had been given any form of treatment at any point before undergoing thyroid surgery. This clone was seen repeatedly, ten times or more. Its antigen is not identified. Authors' data handling: A distant-metastasis classifier for papillary thyroid cancer was built using CDR3 differences across clinicopathological groups. TCRdb used MiXCR to call clones anew from the PCR reads. The V and J calls were not made by the authors but by TCRdb's processing. The sample holds tens of thousands of clones, roughly 16% seen once. This TCR derives from a female donor with papillary thyroid cancer or a benign thyroid nodule (not recorded which). Some clones in this sample may be carry-over from other donors' samples. Specimen: blood.

The CDR3 DNA reads TGCGCCAGCAGTGGGGAGGGGGCGGACATTCAGTACTTC. It codes for CASSGEGADIQYF. The chain has TRBV5-1 and TRBJ2-4; the D call may be TRBD1 or TRBD2 (7 bases each). The CDR3 loop spans 13 amino acids. Trimming cost V 5 bases and J 8 bases, with 14 bases left between them. CDR1 SGHRS and CDR2 YFSETQ come from the germline V gene.